This T cell receptor (beta chain) was recovered during a study of blood T cell repertoires in COVID-19. Turning to the study itself: Both acute and convalescent COVID-19 samples were obtained from the United States, Italy and Spain. In each case, the material was cDNA or gDNA derived from T cells, B-cell-depleted T cells, or PBMCs.

Produced via immunoSEQ multiplex PCR; TCRdb's table is partial and in-frame only. The data show approximately 150,000 clones, 70% to 85% seen once. Input material: peripheral blood. The source is a woman aged 45 to 65 in a cohort sampled during active or convalescent COVID-19.

The CDR3: CASSFVGTGNTIYF. The CDR3 nucleotides read TGTGCCAGCAGCTTCGTCGGGACTGGAAACACCATATATTTT. V and J are TRBV11-2 and TRBJ1-3, with D uncertain. CDR1 is SGHAT, CDR2 FQNNGV, per germline. This CDR3 spans 14 amino acids. With 3 bases removed from V and 2 bases from J, the gap between germline ends came to 8 bases.